This entry features one TCR beta chain sequence. Its antigen remains unidentified. V gave up 6 bases and J gave up 0 bases; unmatched junction bases: 4. The germline V gene encodes CDR1 MNHNS and CDR2 SASEGT. There are 15 residues in the CDR3. The sample originates from a study of memory CD4+ T cells and cytomegalovirus serostatus. Regarding the study as a whole: Median bootstrapped AUC for CMV status was around 0.96 originally, approximately 0.9 US-trained. The CMV-associated TCR signature appears largely within the CD4+ memory repertoire.

Methods used by the authors: Out-of-frame sequences were removed, leaving 2,000,000 or so distinct TCRbeta sequences. TCRdb keeps only in-frame clones here, not all; method: immunoSEQ multiplex PCR. Clone size and the V and J calls come from that table; the DNA yielded D and trimming. Among 38,000 or so clones, 70% to 80% were seen once, and the ten largest hold approximately 0.8%. The sort gate was single viable CD3+CD4+CD8-CD45RO+ cells for memory CD4+ T cells. Total CD4+ T cells were enriched by CD4 positive selection. What was sequenced was memory CD4+ T cells from blood. The chain combines TRBV6-1 with TRBJ2-3; 9 bases align to TRBD1. The source is an adult in good health and CMV-seronegative. In DNA, the CDR3 is TGTGCCAGCAGGGGGGACAGGGAGAGCACAGATACGCAGTATTTT. Translation: CASRGDRESTDTQYF.